The source of this T cell receptor (beta chain) is a study of blood T cell repertoires in COVID-19. Across the study: COVID-19 samples from acute and convalescent phases originated in the United States, Italy and Spain. Sources were T cells, B-cell-depleted T cells, or PBMCs; the material itself was cDNA or gDNA.

Germline CDR1 reads MNHEY; CDR2 reads SVGEGT. Trimming took 1 base from V and 5 from J, leaving 3 bases between them. This CDR3 has 11 residues. Patients at the Seattle site were enrolled during active infection and followed longitudinally. Methods used by the authors: Cell counts per sample came from amplifying reference gene primers. Generated by immunoSEQ multiplex PCR, the TCRdb table keeps only in-frame clones and is missing some. The V and J calls and clone size come from that table; D and trimming were worked out from the DNA. The sample records more than 200,000 clones, around 80% being singletons.

The receptor was derived from a woman of 80 years or more with COVID-19, enrolled during active disease. The chain is built from TRBV6-2 or TRBV6-3 and TRBJ2-7; no firm D call. The sample comprised peripheral blood. The CDR3 DNA reads as TGTGCCAGCAGTTACTTCAACGAGCAGTACTTC. Protein product: CASSYFNEQYF.